This TCR beta chain emerged from a study of T cell responses to AZD1222 COVID-19 vaccine (dated by TCRdb to about 2021). The study in broad terms: AZD1222 recipients given second doses at about 4 weeks or at about 12 weeks were pooled, since spike-specific TCR depth and breadth were not found to differ between the two schedules. A total of over 230 trial participants underwent TCR sequencing, of whom about 200 had received two doses of AZD1222 and some 25 had received two doses of the MenACWY control vaccine. Enrollment into the trials was organized by age into subgroups of 18-55, 56-69 and 70-plus years, and those subgroups contained roughly 150, 30 and 60 TCR-sequenced participants, respectively. Overall study outcomes, separate from this receptor: The 56-69-year group was small, and its depth increase did not reach significance, likely because of low power. Most participants were white British and females outnumbered males, and the authors suggested that clonal diversity may have been underestimated. Only five to seven AZD1222 recipients were SARS-CoV-2 seropositive at baseline, limiting conclusions about previously exposed vaccinees. Because no day 14 peak-response samples were available, the repertoires could be characterized only after the peak T cell response. CD4 TCRs associated with the vaccine covered the entire spike protein, and the dominant responses were in regions 160-218 and 743-854. After two AZD1222 doses, spike-specific TCR breadth and depth were significantly higher than at day 0 and than in MenACWY recipients. Reportedly, almost half of the unique spike-specific TCRs recognized epitopes lying outside the regions that are mutated in the B.1.351 and B.1.1.7 variants.

Interpreted using the paper, the time point label stands for: baseline before first vaccination. The vaccinee samples were drawn from two UK trials, COV001 and COV002, one of which was a single-blind randomized controlled phase 2/3 trial testing AZD1222 (ChAdOx1 nCoV-19) in healthy adults. For TCRbeta chain sequencing, PBMC samples from trial participants were taken at day 0 and at day 28 after the second dose. Reading the germline V gene gives CDR1 MGHDK and CDR2 SYGVNS. The CDR3 sequence holds 14 residues, the cysteine and phenylalanine included. This entry keeps only the CDR3 DNA: 42 bases, framed from base 1. Between the V and J ends, shortened by 2 bases and 3 bases respectively, the junction contains 11 bases. Details on this clone: Its cognate antigen has yet to be identified. No base qualities exist here, and no much larger clone lies one base off it.

The CDR3 regions of human TCRbeta chains were analyzed by immunosequencing. On the study's bioinformatics: TCRs in the repertoires were compared against a reference library of SARS-CoV-2-specific TCRs that had been generated with the MIRA antigen-specificity platform. Breadth meant the fraction of unique TCRs that were SARS-CoV-2-associated, whereas depth meant the fraction of total T cells that were SARS-CoV-2-associated. Using the MIRA data, each spike-specific TCR was assigned both to the spike region to which the TCR was reactive and to a CD4 or CD8 class. Log10-transformed breadth and depth values were compared by one-way ANOVA with Sidak's multiple comparisons tests. TCRdb's version of the immuneACCESS table is confined to in-frame rearrangements and falls short of the full clone set. An unresolved V gene accounts for under half of the shortfall where checked; the remainder is of unknown origin. That table is the source of V, J and clone size, and D and trimming were worked out from the DNA. In this sample the table shows about 100,000 clones, around nine tenths of which occur a single time. The ten top clones hold around 15% of the sample.

The V and J segments used are TRBV25-1 and TRBJ2-7; no D gene call is confident. The receptor's source is an adult in good health. Specimen: peripheral blood, collected on day 0 of AZD1222 vaccination. The base sequence is TGTGCCAGCAGTGAAGGAAGCGAAGGCTACGAGCAGTACTTC. Translated, this is CASSEGSEGYEQYF.